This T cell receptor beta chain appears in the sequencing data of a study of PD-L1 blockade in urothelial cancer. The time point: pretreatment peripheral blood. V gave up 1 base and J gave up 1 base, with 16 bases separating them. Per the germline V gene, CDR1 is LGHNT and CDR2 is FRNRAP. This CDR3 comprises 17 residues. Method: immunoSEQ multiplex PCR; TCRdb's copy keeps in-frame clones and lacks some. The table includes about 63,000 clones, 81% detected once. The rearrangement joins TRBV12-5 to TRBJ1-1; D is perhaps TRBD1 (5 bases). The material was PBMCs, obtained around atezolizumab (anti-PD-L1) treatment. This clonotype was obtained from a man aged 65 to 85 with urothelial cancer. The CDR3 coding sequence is TGTGCTAGTGGTTTGGGGCCCCCGGACACAAAGAACACTGAAGCTTTCTTT. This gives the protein CASGLGPPDTKNTEAFF. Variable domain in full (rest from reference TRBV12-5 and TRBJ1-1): DARVTQTPRHKVTEMGQEVTMRCQPILGHNTVFWYRQTMMQGLELLAYFRNRAPLDDSGMPKDRFSAEMPDATLATLKIQPSEPRDSAVYFCASGLGPPDTKNTEAFFGQGTRLTVV.